The 21 T cell receptor beta chains below all came from one sample that was sequenced in a study of T cell responses to AZD1222 COVID-19 vaccine. Clones were sequenced by immunoSEQ multiplex PCR, and TCRdb holds only the in-frame ones, with some missing. The sample holds tens of thousands of clones, around 80% seen once. The sequencing here drew on peripheral blood, taken on day 0 of MenACWY control vaccination. These receptors were collected from an adult in good health.

The V and J genes are TRBV27 and TRBJ1-1; 8 bases are shared with TRBD1. This CDR3 contains 15 residues. Germline trimming cut 6 bases from V and 5 bases from J; bases unmatched to any gene: 11. CDR1 and CDR2 from the germline V gene are MNHEY and SMNVEV (reference sequence). The CDR3, as DNA: TGTGCCAGCAGCCCGCAGGGGGCAATTGGGACTGAAGCTTTCTTT. Its protein product is CASSPQGAIGTEAFF.

The chain links TRBV5-6 to TRBJ2-7; TRBD2 aligns across 7 bases. This CDR3 is 14 amino acids long. V trimming: 1 base; J trimming: 4 bases; junction bases outside the gene matches: 5. The V gene's germline CDR1 is SGHDT and CDR2 YYEEEE. CDR3 amino acids: CASSLFVGGYEQYV. DNA of the CDR3: TGTGCCAGCAGCTTGTTTGTGGGGGGGTACGAGCAGTACGTC.

This clone turned up a few times. The J gene is TRBJ1-6, the V gene TRBV6-5; 8 bases fit TRBD1. The germline V gene encodes CDR1 MNHEY and CDR2 SVGAGI. The J segment lost 5 bases and the V segment lost 5 bases, leaving 2 bases of the junction unmatched. This CDR3 comprises 14 residues. CDR3 nucleotide sequence: TGTGCCAGCAGTCCGGGACAGGATAATTCACCCCTCCACTTT. It specifies CASSPGQDNSPLHF.

This clone occurred once. The chain combines TRBV2 with TRBJ1-1; D is ambiguous. Germline V gene data show CDR1 as SNHLY and CDR2 as FYNNEI. This CDR3 has 13 residues. V was cut by 4 bases and J by 2 bases, with 8 bases left in between. The CDR3, as DNA: TGTGCCAGCAGTGGAGCGGATAACACTGAAGCTTTCTTT. Encoded protein: CASSGADNTEAFF.

This clone was observed once. V usage is TRBV2 and J usage is TRBJ1-5; D gene ambiguous. CDR1 and CDR2 (germline): SNHLY, FYNNEI. This CDR3 has 11 amino acids. Trimming left V 8 bases short and J 6 bases short, with 8 bases between. The CDR3 nucleotides are TGTGCCAGCTCGGGCGGTCAGCCCCAGCATTTT. Its translation is CASSGGQPQHF. The full variable domain, its missing parts supplied by reference TRBV2 and TRBJ1-5, is EPEVTQTPSHQVTQMGQEVILRCVPISNHLYFYWYRQILGQKVEFLVSFYNNEISEKSEIFDDQFSVERPDGSNFTLKIRSTKLEDSAMYFCASSGGQPQHFGDGTRLSIL.

The CDR3 sequence is CASRRNPPQGFRADTQYF. The CDR3 nucleotides read TGTGCAAGTCGCCGCAACCCCCCACAGGGATTTAGGGCAGATACGCAGTATTTT. The chain carries TRBV12-2 and TRBJ2-3; TRBD1, the table's D call, lacks a check against the DNA. TRBV12-2 is deemed a pseudogene. The length of the CDR3 is 18 residues.

This clone was found once. The J gene is TRBJ1-5, the V gene TRBV12-5, with 7 bases lining up with TRBD1. J was trimmed by 4 bases and V by 2 bases; bases with no gene match: 8. The CDR3 has 16 amino acids. Germline-derived CDR1 and CDR2 are LGHNT and FRNRAP. In DNA form, the CDR3 reads TGTGCTAGTGGTTTGACCTCCGGGACAGATAATCAGCCCCAGCATTTT. Translating gives CASGLTSGTDNQPQHF. The whole variable domain, remainder taken from reference TRBV12-5 and TRBJ1-5, is DARVTQTPRHKVTEMGQEVTMRCQPILGHNTVFWYRQTMMQGLELLAYFRNRAPLDDSGMPKDRFSAEMPDATLATLKIQPSEPRDSAVYFCASGLTSGTDNQPQHFGDGTRLSIL.

This clone counts as medium-sized. This sequence joins TRBV4-1 and TRBJ1-2; 7 bases match TRBD1. The germline gives CDR1 MGHRA, CDR2 YSYEKL. V was clipped by 0 bases and J by 2 bases; unmatched bases: 6. The CDR3 has 16 amino acids. This CDR3 reads CASSQDVYRGNYGYTF. CDR3 in DNA: TGCGCCAGCAGCCAAGATGTCTACAGGGGCAACTATGGCTACACCTTC.

The chain couples TRBV28 to TRBJ1-5; TRBD1 aligns across 8 bases. In germline, CDR1 is MDHEN, CDR2 SYDVKM. Trimming removed 7 bases from V and 3 bases from J; junction bases left unmatched: 8. The CDR3 spans 15 residues. CDR3 bases: TGTGCCAGCAAGGGGACAGGAGTACTCAATCAGCCCCAGCATTTT. Its translation: CASKGTGVLNQPQHF.

The chain couples TRBV2 to TRBJ2-1; D not certain. Trimming left V 3 bases short and J 10 bases short, with 4 bases between. The V gene's germline CDR1 is SNHLY and CDR2 FYNNEI. CDR3 length equals 10 residues. Written as DNA, the CDR3 is TGTGCCAGCAGTGACTACGAGCAGTTCTTC. This encodes CASSDYEQFF.

In regard to this clone: The sample contains more than one DNA sequence encoding this CDR3. The V gene is TRBV19, the J gene TRBJ1-1; tentative D call: TRBD1 (5 bases). The CDR3 is made up of 15 amino acids. V lost 4 bases, J lost 2 bases, and 14 bases lay in between. Germline CDR1 and CDR2: LNHDA and SQIVND (reference sequence). The CDR3 nucleotides read TGTGCCAGTAGTACGGGGCAGGCAGACAACACTGAAGCTTTCTTT. Protein sequence: CASSTGQADNTEAFF.

The V and J genes are TRBV7-8 and TRBJ1-4, with no clear D. V shed 3 bases and J shed 5 bases, with 7 bases lying between them. Germline CDR1 SGHVS, CDR2 FQNEAQ. The CDR3 is made up of 13 amino acids. CDR3 in DNA: TGTGCCAGCAGCTTTGGGGTGAATGAAAAACTGTTTTTT. It encodes CASSFGVNEKLFF.

The chain couples TRBV27 to TRBJ2-2, with D possibly being TRBD1 (6 bases). V shed 7 bases and J shed 5 bases, with 14 bases lying between them. The CDR3 is 14 residues long. The germline CDR1 and CDR2 sequences are MNHEY and SMNVEV (reference sequence). CDR3 amino acids: CASTGQSRTGELFF. For the CDR3, the DNA is TGTGCCAGCACAGGACAGTCGAGGACCGGGGAGCTGTTTTTT.

The gene calls are TRBV11-2 and TRBJ1-4; D is ambiguous. CDR1 and CDR2 from the germline V gene are SGHAT and FQNNGV. The CDR3 runs 12 residues. The V gene lost 4 bases and the J gene lost 8 bases, with 8 bases spanning the gap. The CDR3 sequence: CASSSLEEKLFF. The CDR3, as DNA: TGTGCCAGCAGCTCCTTGGAGGAAAAACTGTTTTTT.

The chain is built from TRBV20-1 and TRBJ2-3, with no clear D. V was cut by 7 bases and J by 5 bases, with 4 bases left in between. CDR3 size: 9 residues. Germline loops: CDR1 DFQATT, CDR2 SNEGSKA (reference sequence). The CDR3 DNA sequence: TGCAGTGTGGGAGATACGCAGTATTTT. It yields the protein CSVGDTQYF.

The rearrangement uses TRBV28 and TRBJ1-4; 8 nucleotides align to TRBD1. The CDR3 is 15 residues long. V shed 3 bases and J 8 bases; nucleotides not matched to a gene: 8. The germline CDR1 and CDR2 sequences are MDHEN and SYDVKM. The chain's CDR3 is CASSLETGAREKLFF. CDR3 coding DNA: TGTGCCAGCAGTTTGGAGACAGGGGCAAGGGAAAAACTGTTTTTT.

This rearrangement joins TRBV11-2 to TRBJ1-2, with D tentatively TRBD1 (6 bases). The V gene's germline CDR1 is SGHAT and CDR2 FQNNGV. This CDR3 region has 13 residues. V was trimmed by 0 bases and J by 12 bases, leaving 14 bases between them. This CDR3 is CASSLDGPGVNTF. DNA of the CDR3: TGTGCCAGCAGCTTAGACGGGCCAGGGGTCAACACCTTC.

The chain is built from TRBV30 and TRBJ1-5, with 8 bases identical to TRBD1. The CDR3 loop spans 12 amino acids. The J segment lost 9 bases and the V segment lost 7 bases, leaving 8 bases of the junction unmatched. Germline-derived CDR1 and CDR2 are GTSNPN and SVGIG (reference sequence). This chain's CDR3 is CASGQGQGPQHF. The CDR3 DNA reads TGTGCCTCAGGACAGGGCCAGGGGCCCCAGCATTTT. Complete variable domain (other parts from reference TRBV30 and TRBJ1-5): SQTIHQWPATLVQPVGSPLSLECTVEGTSNPNLYWYRQAAGRGLQLLFYSVGIGQISSEVPQNLSASRPQDRQFILSSKKLLLSDSGFYLCASGQGQGPQHFGDGTRLSIL.

The J gene is TRBJ2-2, the V gene TRBV5-6; D remains unclear. Germline V lookup: CDR1 SGHDT, CDR2 YYEEEE. This CDR3 is 14 amino acids long. V was trimmed by 0 bases and J by 4 bases, leaving 7 bases between them. CDR3 in DNA: TGTGCCAGCAGCTTGGGGCGTCGCACCGGGGAGCTGTTTTTT. Protein product: CASSLGRRTGELFF.

The chain employs TRBV5-1 and TRBJ1-1; D remains unclear. This CDR3 comprises 15 residues. The V end lost 0 bases, the J end lost 1 base, and 10 bases lay between the germline ends. The germline V gene encodes CDR1 SGHRS and CDR2 YFSETQ. Written as DNA, the CDR3 is TGCGCCAGCAGCTTGGAAAGGGTTCCGAACACTGAAGCTTTCTTT. Encoded protein: CASSLERVPNTEAFF.

The rearrangement uses TRBV2 and TRBJ2-7; D gene uncertain. The CDR3 length is 13 residues. CDR1 is SNHLY and CDR2 is FYNNEI in the germline V gene. V shed 2 bases and J shed 2 bases, with 7 bases lying between them. The CDR3 coding sequence is TGTGCCAGCAGTGAACCGTTGACCTACGAGCAGTACTTC. This sequence encodes CASSEPLTYEQYF.